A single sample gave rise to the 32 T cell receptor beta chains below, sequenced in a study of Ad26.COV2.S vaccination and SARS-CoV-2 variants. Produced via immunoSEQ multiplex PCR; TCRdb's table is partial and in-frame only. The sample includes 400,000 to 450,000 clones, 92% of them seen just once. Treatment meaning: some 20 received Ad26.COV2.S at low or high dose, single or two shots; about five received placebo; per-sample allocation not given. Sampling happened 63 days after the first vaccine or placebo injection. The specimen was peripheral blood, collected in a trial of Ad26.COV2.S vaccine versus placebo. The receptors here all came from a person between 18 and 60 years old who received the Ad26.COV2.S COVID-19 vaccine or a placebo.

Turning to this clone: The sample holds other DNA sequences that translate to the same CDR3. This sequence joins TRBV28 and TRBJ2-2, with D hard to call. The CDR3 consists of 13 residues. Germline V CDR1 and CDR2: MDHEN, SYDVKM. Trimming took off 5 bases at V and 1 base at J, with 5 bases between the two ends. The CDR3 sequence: CASSLLNTGELFF. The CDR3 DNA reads TGTGCCAGCAGTCTATTGAACACCGGGGAGCTGTTTTTT.

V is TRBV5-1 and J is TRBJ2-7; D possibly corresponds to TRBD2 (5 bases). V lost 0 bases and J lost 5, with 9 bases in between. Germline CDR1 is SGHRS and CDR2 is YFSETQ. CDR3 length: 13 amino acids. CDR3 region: CASSLGPRDEQYF. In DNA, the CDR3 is TGCGCCAGCAGCTTGGGGCCGAGGGACGAGCAGTACTTC.

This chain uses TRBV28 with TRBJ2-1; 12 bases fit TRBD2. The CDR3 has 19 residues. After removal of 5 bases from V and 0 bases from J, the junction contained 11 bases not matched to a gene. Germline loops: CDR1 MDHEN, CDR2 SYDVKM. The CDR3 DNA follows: TGTGCCAGCAGTCCGACACTAGCGGGGGGCGCTAACTCCTACAATGAGCAGTTCTTC. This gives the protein CASSPTLAGGANSYNEQFF.

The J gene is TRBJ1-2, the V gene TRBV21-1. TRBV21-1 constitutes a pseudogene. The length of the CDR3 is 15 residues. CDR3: CASSKVGGTFYGYTF. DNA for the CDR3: TGTGCCAGCAGCAAAGTAGGAGGGACTTTCTATGGCTACACCTTC.

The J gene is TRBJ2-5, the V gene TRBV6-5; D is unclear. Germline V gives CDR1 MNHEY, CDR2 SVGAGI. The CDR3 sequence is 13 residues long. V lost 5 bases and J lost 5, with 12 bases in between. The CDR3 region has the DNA TGTGCCAGCAGTCGTTTAGGGCTGGAGACCCAGTACTTC. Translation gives CASSRLGLETQYF.

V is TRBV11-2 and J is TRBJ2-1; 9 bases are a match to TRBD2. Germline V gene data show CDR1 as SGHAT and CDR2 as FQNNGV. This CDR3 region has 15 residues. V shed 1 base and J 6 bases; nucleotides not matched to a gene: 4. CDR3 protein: CASSLGAGGRNEQFF. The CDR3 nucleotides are TGTGCCAGCAGCTTAGGAGCGGGGGGCCGCAATGAGCAGTTCTTC.

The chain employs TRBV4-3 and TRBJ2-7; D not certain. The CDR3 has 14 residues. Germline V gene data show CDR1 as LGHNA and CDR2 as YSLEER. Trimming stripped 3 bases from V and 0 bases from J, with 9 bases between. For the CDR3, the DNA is TGCGCCAGCAGCCAGGTACCGCGCTCCTACGAGCAGTACTTC. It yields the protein CASSQVPRSYEQYF.

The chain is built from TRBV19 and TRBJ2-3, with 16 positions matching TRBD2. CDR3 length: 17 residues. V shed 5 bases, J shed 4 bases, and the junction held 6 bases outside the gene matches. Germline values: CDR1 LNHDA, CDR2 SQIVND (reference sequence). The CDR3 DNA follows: TGTGCCAGTAGTGGGACTAGCGGGGGGGCCTTGGCAGATACGCAGTATTTT. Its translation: CASSGTSGGALADTQYF.

CDR3 DNA: TGCGCCAGCAGCATAGGAGATTACACCGGGGAGCTGTTTTTT. It yields the protein CASSIGDYTGELFF. This chain joins TRBV5-1 and TRBJ2-2; D uncertain. This CDR3 contains 14 residues. Germline V lookup: CDR1 SGHRS, CDR2 YFSETQ. V lost 4 bases, J lost 3 bases, and 10 bases lay in between.

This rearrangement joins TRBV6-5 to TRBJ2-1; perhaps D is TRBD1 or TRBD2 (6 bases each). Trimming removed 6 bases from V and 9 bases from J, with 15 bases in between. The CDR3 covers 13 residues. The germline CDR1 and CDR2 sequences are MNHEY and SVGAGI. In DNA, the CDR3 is TGTGCCAGCAGATTCTCGGGGGCTGGTGAGCAGTTCTTC. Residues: CASRFSGAGEQFF.

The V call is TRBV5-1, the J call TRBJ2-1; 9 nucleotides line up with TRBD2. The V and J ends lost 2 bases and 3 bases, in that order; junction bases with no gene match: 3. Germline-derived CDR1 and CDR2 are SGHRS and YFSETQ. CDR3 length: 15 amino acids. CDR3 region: CASSLTSGFYNEQFF. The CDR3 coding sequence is TGCGCCAGCAGCTTAACTAGCGGGTTCTACAATGAGCAGTTCTTC.

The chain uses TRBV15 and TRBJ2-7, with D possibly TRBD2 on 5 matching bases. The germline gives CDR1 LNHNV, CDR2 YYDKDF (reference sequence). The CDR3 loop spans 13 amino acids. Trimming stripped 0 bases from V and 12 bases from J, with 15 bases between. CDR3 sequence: CATSRDRRLGLYF. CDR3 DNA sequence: TGTGCCACCAGCAGAGATAGGAGGCTAGGGCTGTACTTC.

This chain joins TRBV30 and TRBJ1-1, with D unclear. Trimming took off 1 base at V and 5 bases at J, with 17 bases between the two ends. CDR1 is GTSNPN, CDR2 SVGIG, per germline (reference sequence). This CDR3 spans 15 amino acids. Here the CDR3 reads CAWSGSGGRETEAFF. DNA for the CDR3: TGTGCCTGGAGTGGGTCTGGAGGGCGAGAGACTGAAGCTTTCTTT.

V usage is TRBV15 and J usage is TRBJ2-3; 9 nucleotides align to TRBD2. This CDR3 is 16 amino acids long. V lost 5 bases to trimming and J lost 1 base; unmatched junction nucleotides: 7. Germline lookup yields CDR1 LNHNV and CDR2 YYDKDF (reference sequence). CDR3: CATSPQAGGRTDTQYF. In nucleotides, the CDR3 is TGTGCCACCAGCCCACAAGCGGGGGGCCGCACAGATACGCAGTATTTT.

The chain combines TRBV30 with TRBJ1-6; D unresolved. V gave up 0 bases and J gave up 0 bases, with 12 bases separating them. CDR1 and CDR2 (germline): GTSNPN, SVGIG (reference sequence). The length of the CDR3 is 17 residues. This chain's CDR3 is CAWSVMVASSYNSPLHF. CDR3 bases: TGTGCCTGGAGTGTAATGGTCGCAAGCTCCTATAATTCACCCCTCCACTTT.

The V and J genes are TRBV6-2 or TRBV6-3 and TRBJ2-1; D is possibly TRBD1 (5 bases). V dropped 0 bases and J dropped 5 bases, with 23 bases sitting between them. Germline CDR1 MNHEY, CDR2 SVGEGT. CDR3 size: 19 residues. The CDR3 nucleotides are TGTGCCAGCAGTTACTCTCGCGGTTCGGAGACAGACAAAAACAATGAGCAGTTCTTC. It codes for CASSYSRGSETDKNNEQFF.

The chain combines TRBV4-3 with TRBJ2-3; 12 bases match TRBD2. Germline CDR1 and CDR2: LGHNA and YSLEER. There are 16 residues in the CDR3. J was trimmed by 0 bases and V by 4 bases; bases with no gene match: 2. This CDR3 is CASSLGLAGSTDTQYF. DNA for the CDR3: TGCGCCAGCAGCCTCGGACTAGCGGGGAGCACAGATACGCAGTATTTT.

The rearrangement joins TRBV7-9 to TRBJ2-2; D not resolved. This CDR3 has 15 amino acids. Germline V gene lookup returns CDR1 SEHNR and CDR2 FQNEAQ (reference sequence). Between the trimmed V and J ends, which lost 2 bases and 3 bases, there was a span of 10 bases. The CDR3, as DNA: TGTGCCAGCAGCTTAAAAAGGACGGACACCGGGGAGCTGTTTTTT. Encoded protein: CASSLKRTDTGELFF.

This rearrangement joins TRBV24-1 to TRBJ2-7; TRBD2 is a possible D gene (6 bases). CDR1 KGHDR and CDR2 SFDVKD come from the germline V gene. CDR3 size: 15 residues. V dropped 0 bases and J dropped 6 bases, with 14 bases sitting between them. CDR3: CATSDLPRLDFEQYF. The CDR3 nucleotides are TGTGCCACCAGTGATTTGCCCCGACTAGATTTCGAGCAGTACTTC.

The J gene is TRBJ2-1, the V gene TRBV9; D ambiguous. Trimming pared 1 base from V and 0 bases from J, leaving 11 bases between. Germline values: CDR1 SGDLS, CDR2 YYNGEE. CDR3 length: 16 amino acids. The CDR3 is CASSVLGSSSYNEQFF. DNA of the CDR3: TGTGCCAGCAGCGTACTGGGGTCGAGCTCCTACAATGAGCAGTTCTTC.

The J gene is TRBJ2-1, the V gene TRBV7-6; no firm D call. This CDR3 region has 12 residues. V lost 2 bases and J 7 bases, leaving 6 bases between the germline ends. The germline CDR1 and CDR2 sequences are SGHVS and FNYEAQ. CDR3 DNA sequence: TGTGCCAGCAGCTTAAGGGCGAATGAGCAGTTCTTC. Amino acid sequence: CASSLRANEQFF.

The CDR3 DNA sequence: TGTGCCAGCAGCTATTCAGGGCGGGTTCAGCCCCAGCATTTT. This translates into CASSYSGRVQPQHF. The V call is TRBV2, the J call TRBJ1-5, with D tentatively TRBD1 (5 bases). The V end lost 6 bases, the J end lost 6 bases, and 15 bases lay between the germline ends. Germline V CDR1 and CDR2: SNHLY, FYNNEI. The length of the CDR3 is 14 residues.

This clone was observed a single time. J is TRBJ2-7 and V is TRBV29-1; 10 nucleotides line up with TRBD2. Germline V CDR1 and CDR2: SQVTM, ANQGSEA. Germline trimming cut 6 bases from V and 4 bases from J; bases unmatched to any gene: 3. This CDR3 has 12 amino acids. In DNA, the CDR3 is TGCAGCGTCGGTAGCGGGGGGTACGAGCAGTACTTC. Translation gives CSVGSGGYEQYF.

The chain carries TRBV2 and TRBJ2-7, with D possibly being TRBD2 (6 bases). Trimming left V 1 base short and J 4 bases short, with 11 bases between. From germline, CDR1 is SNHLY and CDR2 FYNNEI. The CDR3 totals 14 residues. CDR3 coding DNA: TGTGCCAGCAGTGAAGGGGGACTTGATTACGAGCAGTACTTC. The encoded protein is CASSEGGLDYEQYF.

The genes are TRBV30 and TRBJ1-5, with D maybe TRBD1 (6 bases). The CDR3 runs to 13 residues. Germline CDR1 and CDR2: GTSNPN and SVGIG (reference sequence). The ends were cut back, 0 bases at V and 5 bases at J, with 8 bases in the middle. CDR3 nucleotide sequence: TGTGCCTGGAGTGTAAAGGGGGATCAGCCCCAGCATTTT. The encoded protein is CAWSVKGDQPQHF. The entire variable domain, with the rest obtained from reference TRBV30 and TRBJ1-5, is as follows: SQTIHQWPATLVQPVGSPLSLECTVEGTSNPNLYWYRQAAGRGLQLLFYSVGIGQISSEVPQNLSASRPQDRQFILSSKKLLLSDSGFYLCAWSVKGDQPQHFGDGTRLSIL.

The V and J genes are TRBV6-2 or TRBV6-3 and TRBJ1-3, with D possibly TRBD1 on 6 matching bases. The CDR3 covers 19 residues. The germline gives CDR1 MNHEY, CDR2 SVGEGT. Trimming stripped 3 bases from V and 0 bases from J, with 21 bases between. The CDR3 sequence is CASSYYNLDRRYSGNTIYF. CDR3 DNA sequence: TGTGCCAGCAGTTATTATAACCTCGACAGGCGATACTCTGGAAACACCATATATTTT.

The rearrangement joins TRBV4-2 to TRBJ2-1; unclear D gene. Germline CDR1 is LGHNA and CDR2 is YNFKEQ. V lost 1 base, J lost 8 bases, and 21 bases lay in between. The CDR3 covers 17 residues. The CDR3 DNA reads TGTGCCAGCAGCCAAGTCTTGCGCCTTTTCCGTTTCGATGAGCAGTTCTTC. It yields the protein CASSQVLRLFRFDEQFF.

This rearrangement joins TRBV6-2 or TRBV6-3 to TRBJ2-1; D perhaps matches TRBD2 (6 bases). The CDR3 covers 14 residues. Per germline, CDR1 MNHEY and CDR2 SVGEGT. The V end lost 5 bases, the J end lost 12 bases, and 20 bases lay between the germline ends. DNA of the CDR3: TGTGCCAGCAGTACTCCGGGACTCCCTACGCGGCAGTTCTTC. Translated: CASSTPGLPTRQFF.

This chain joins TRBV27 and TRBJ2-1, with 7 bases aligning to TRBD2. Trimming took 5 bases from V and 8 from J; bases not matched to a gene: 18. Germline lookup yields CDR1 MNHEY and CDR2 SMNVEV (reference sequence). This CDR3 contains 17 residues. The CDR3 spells CASSTTMRGFGGDEQFF. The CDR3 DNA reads TGTGCCAGCAGTACTACCATGCGGGGGTTTGGGGGGGATGAGCAGTTCTTC.

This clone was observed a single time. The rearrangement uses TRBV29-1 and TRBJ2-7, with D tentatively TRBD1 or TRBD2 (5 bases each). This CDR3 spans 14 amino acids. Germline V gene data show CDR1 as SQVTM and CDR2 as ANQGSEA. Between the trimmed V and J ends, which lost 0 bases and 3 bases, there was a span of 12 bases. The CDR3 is CSVEDGTHIYEQYF. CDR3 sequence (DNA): TGCAGCGTTGAAGATGGGACCCATATCTACGAGCAGTACTTC.

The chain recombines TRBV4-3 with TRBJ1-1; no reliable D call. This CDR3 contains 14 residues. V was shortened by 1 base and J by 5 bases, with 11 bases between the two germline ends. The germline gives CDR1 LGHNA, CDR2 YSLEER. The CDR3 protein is CASSQGNGVTEAFF. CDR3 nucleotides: TGCGCCAGCAGCCAAGGGAATGGGGTAACTGAAGCTTTCTTT.

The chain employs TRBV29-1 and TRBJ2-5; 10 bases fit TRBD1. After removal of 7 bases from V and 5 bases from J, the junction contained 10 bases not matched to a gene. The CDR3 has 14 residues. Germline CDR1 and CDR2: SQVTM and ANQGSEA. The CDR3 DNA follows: TGCAGCGGACGTGAGGACAGGGGGTTGGAGACCCAGTACTTC. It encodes CSGREDRGLETQYF.